The 17 T cell receptor beta chains listed next were all sequenced from one sample in a study of cytomegalovirus exposure and HLA in healthy donors. This PCR relied on a set of 60 Vbeta primers and 13 Jbeta primers. Assay: immunoSEQ multiplex PCR; the TCRdb copy retains only in-frame clones and omits some. The sample records fewer than 250,000 clones, roughly 80% being singletons. The sample consisted of PBMCs. Source of these receptors: a man younger than 45 in good health and CMV-seronegative.

The genes are TRBV7-9 and TRBJ2-2; 7 bases map to TRBD1. Per the germline V gene, CDR1 is SEHNR and CDR2 is FQNEAQ (reference sequence). The CDR3 has 16 residues. V was clipped by 2 bases and J by 1 base; unmatched bases: 4. The CDR3 nucleotides are TGTGCCAGCAGCTTATCAGGACAGGTGAACACCGGGGAGCTGTTTTTT. This translates into CASSLSGQVNTGELFF.

The chain carries TRBV7-8 and TRBJ1-1; TRBD1 aligns across 8 bases. Germline V CDR1 and CDR2: SGHVS, FQNEAQ. J lost 1 base, V lost 5 bases, and 6 bases had no gene match. The length of the CDR3 is 15 residues. CDR3 sequence reads: CASSATGTGNTEAFF. CDR3 in DNA: TGTGCCAGCAGCGCAACCGGGACAGGGAACACTGAAGCTTTCTTT.

The chain is built from TRBV7-6 and TRBJ2-3; TRBD1 agrees at 7 bases. V trimming: 7 bases; J trimming: 0 bases; junction bases outside the gene matches: 1. The CDR3 is made up of 13 amino acids. Germline V gene sequence: CDR1 SGHVS, CDR2 FNYEAQ. The DNA for the CDR3 is TGTGCCAGCAAGACAGGGAGCACAGATACGCAGTATTTT. This encodes CASKTGSTDTQYF.

The chain uses TRBV5-1 and TRBJ2-1, with 14 nucleotides matching TRBD2. This CDR3 is built from 18 residues. The V segment lost 4 bases and the J segment 0 bases; nucleotides outside the gene matches: 6. Germline CDR1 and CDR2: SGHRS and YFSETQ. DNA for the CDR3: TGCGCCAGCAGCCCAGGACTAGCGGGGGGAAGCTCCTACAATGAGCAGTTCTTC. Translating it yields CASSPGLAGGSSYNEQFF. Complete variable domain (other parts from reference TRBV5-1 and TRBJ2-1): KAGVTQTPRYLIKTRGQQVTLSCSPISGHRSVSWYQQTPGQGLQFLFEYFSETQRNKGNFPGRFSGRQFSNSRSEMNVSTLELGDSALYLCASSPGLAGGSSYNEQFFGPGTRLTVL.

The V and J genes are TRBV2 and TRBJ2-2, with D tentatively TRBD2 (6 bases). Trimming left V 6 bases short and J 3 bases short, with 17 bases between. The CDR3 is made up of 16 amino acids. Germline CDR1 reads SNHLY; CDR2 reads FYNNEI. In DNA, the CDR3 is TGTGCCAGCAGGGGAGGTAGAGGGCAGGACACCGGGGAGCTGTTTTTT. Encoded protein: CASRGGRGQDTGELFF. The variable domain in full, completed from reference TRBV2 and TRBJ2-2, reads EPEVTQTPSHQVTQMGQEVILRCVPISNHLYFYWYRQILGQKVEFLVSFYNNEISEKSEIFDDQFSVERPDGSNFTLKIRSTKLEDSAMYFCASRGGRGQDTGELFFGEGSRLTVL.

The rearrangement joins TRBV5-1 to TRBJ1-3; D uncertain. The V end was cut by 4 bases, the J end by 0 bases, with 11 bases between. Germline lookup yields CDR1 SGHRS and CDR2 YFSETQ. CDR3 size: 15 residues. In nucleotides, the CDR3 is TGCGCCAGCAGCCCTCGACTGAGCTCTGGAAACACCATATATTTT. This translates into CASSPRLSSGNTIYF.

V usage is TRBV2 and J usage is TRBJ1-2; D call uncertain. From germline, CDR1 is SNHLY and CDR2 FYNNEI. Trimming removed 7 bases at V and 2 bases at J, with 14 bases between. The CDR3 covers 14 residues. The CDR3 here is CASKGGGGNYGYTF. In nucleotides, the CDR3 is TGTGCCAGCAAGGGAGGCGGTGGAAACTATGGCTACACCTTC.

The V and J genes are TRBV11-2 and TRBJ2-3, with TRBD2 identical over 10 bases. Germline CDR1 reads SGHAT; CDR2 reads FQNNGV. V dropped 5 bases and J dropped 7; count of bases not matched to a gene: 12. The length of the CDR3 is 16 residues. The CDR3 DNA reads TGTGCCAGCAGCCTCGGAGGGCTAGCGGGGGCAAATACGCAGTATTTT. Translated, it gives CASSLGGLAGANTQYF.

The chain uses TRBV10-2 and TRBJ2-7; D is possibly TRBD1 (5 bases). CDR1 is WSHSY, CDR2 SAAADI, per germline. This CDR3 is built from 14 residues. The germline V and J ends were trimmed by 5 bases and 0 bases, with 11 bases remaining between them. CDR3 amino acids: CASSQGRVSYEQYF. The CDR3 nucleotides read TGCGCCAGCAGTCAGGGTCGGGTCTCCTACGAGCAGTACTTC.

On this clone itself: This same CDR3 is encoded by further DNA sequences in the sample. The chain uses TRBV6-1 and TRBJ2-1; a weak D match, TRBD1 (6 bases). V was shortened by 4 bases and J by 4 bases, with 8 bases between the two germline ends. There are 13 residues in the CDR3. Germline V gene lookup returns CDR1 MNHNS and CDR2 SASEGT. The CDR3 spells CASSGTVYNEQFF. CDR3 DNA: TGTGCCAGCAGTGGGACAGTTTACAATGAGCAGTTCTTC.

This chain links TRBV27 with TRBJ2-7, with 8 bases identical to TRBD2. The J segment lost 2 bases and the V segment lost 5 bases, leaving 8 bases of the junction unmatched. The CDR3 totals 15 residues. The germline V gene has CDR1 MNHEY and CDR2 SMNVEV (reference sequence). The CDR3 loop is CASSPSFGGAYEQYF. The CDR3 DNA reads as TGTGCCAGCAGTCCGTCTTTCGGGGGGGCCTACGAGCAGTACTTC.

A few counts support this clone. The chain couples TRBV5-1 to TRBJ2-3, with D tentatively TRBD1 (5 bases). The CDR3 has 16 amino acids. Trimming left V 4 bases short and J 4 bases short, with 19 bases between. Germline V gene data show CDR1 as SGHRS and CDR2 as YFSETQ. This CDR3 is CASSTEGQGGPDTQYF. The CDR3 region has the DNA TGCGCCAGCAGCACCGAAGGGCAGGGTGGCCCAGATACGCAGTATTTT.

The table lists this clone with a few counts. J is TRBJ2-1 and V is TRBV18; 7 bases match TRBD1. Germline values: CDR1 KGHSH, CDR2 LQKENI. V trimming: 2 bases; J trimming: 9 bases; junction bases outside the gene matches: 7. CDR3 length equals 14 residues. In nucleotides, the CDR3 is TGTGCCAGCTCACCAAGGGCAGGGGGTGTTGAGCAGTTCTTC. This sequence encodes CASSPRAGGVEQFF.

The V call is TRBV28, the J call TRBJ1-2; D uncertain. Between the trimmed V and J ends, which lost 6 bases and 2 bases, there was a span of 10 bases. The CDR3 loop spans 13 amino acids. From germline, CDR1 is MDHEN and CDR2 SYDVKM. CDR3 in amino acids: CASSSGGNYGYTF. For the CDR3, the DNA is TGTGCCAGCAGCTCGGGAGGGAACTATGGCTACACCTTC.

This clone has only one observation. The CDR3 DNA reads as TGTGCCAGCAACCTATCTAGCGGGGGGCCGGAAGGGGCCAGCGTCCTGACTTTC. It yields the protein CASNLSSGGPEGASVLTF. The rearrangement links TRBV21-1 to TRBJ2-6; the table's D gene call, TRBD2, was not cross checked with the DNA. TRBV21-1 corresponds to a pseudogene. CDR3 size: 18 residues.

This clone showed up just a few times. The V call is TRBV5-6, the J call TRBJ1-1, with D perhaps matching TRBD1 (6 bases). Trimming left V 4 bases short and J 10 bases short, with 23 bases between. The CDR3 runs to 15 residues. CDR1 is SGHDT, CDR2 YYEEEE, per germline. The CDR3 is CASSPERGTRSGAFF. Here the CDR3 DNA reads TGTGCCAGCAGCCCAGAAAGGGGGACGCGATCAGGAGCTTTCTTT.

The V gene is TRBV19, the J gene TRBJ2-7, with a possible D match to TRBD2 (6 bases). This CDR3 has 13 residues. CDR1 and CDR2 (germline): LNHDA, SQIVND (reference sequence). V gave up 8 bases and J gave up 5 bases, with 16 bases separating them. CDR3 protein: CASAYGGSNEQYF. The CDR3 DNA is TGTGCCAGTGCCTATGGGGGGAGCAACGAGCAGTACTTC.